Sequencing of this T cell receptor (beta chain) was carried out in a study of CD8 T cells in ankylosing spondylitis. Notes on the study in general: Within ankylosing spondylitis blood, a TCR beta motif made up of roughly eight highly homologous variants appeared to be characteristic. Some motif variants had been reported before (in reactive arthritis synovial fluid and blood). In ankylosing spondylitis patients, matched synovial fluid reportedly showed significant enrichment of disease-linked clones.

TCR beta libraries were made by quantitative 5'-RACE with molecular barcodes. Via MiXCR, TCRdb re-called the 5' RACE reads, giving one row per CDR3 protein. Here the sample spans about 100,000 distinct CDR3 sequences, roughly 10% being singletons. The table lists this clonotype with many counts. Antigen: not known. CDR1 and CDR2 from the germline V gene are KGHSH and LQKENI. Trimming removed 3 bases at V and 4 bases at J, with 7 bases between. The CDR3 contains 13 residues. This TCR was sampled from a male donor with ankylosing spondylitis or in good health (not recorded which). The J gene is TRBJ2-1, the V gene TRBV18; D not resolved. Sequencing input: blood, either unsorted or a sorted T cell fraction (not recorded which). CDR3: CASSPPSYNEQFF. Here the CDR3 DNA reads TGTGCCAGCTCACCGCCCTCATACAATGAGCAGTTCTTC.